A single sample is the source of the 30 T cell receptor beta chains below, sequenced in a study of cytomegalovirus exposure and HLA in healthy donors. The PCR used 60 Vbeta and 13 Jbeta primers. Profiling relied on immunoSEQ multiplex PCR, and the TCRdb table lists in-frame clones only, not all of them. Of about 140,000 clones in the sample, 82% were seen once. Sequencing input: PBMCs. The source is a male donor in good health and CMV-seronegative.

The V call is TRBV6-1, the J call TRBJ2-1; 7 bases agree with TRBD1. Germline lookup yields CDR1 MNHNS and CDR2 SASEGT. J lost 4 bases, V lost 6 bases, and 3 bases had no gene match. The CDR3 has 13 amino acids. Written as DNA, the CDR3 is TGTGCCAGCAGGCAGGGGGTATACAATGAGCAGTTCTTC. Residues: CASRQGVYNEQFF.

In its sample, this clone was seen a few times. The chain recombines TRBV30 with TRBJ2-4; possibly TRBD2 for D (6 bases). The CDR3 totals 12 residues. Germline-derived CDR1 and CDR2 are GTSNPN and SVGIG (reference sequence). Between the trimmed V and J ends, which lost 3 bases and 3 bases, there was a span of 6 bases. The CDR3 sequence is CAWRRDKNIQYF. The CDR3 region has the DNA TGTGCCTGGAGGCGGGACAAAAACATTCAGTACTTC.

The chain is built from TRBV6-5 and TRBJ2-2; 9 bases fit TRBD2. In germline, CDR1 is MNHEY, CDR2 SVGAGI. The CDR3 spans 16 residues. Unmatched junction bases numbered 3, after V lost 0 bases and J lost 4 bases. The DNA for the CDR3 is TGTGCCAGCAGTTACTCGGCGGGGGGGGGCACCGGGGAGCTGTTTTTT. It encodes CASSYSAGGGTGELFF.

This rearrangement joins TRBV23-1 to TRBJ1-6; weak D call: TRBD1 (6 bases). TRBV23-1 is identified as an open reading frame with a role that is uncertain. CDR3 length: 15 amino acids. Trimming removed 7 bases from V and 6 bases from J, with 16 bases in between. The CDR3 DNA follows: TGCGCCAGCACCCAACAGGGAGAAAGTAATTCACCCCTCCACTTT. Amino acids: CASTQQGESNSPLHF.

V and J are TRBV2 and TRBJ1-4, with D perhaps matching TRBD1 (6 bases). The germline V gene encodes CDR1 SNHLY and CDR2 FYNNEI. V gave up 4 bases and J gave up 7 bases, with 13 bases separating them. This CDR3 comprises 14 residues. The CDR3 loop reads CASSASGAGEKLFF. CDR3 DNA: TGTGCCAGCAGTGCATCAGGGGCAGGTGAAAAACTGTTTTTT. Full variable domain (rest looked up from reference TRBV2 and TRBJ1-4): EPEVTQTPSHQVTQMGQEVILRCVPISNHLYFYWYRQILGQKVEFLVSFYNNEISEKSEIFDDQFSVERPDGSNFTLKIRSTKLEDSAMYFCASSASGAGEKLFFGSGTQLSVL.

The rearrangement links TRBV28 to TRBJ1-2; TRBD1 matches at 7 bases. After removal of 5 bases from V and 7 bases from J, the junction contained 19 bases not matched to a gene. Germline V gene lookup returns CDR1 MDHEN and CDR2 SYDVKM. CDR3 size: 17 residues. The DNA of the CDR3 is TGTGCCAGCAGTCAATCTGATTGGGCAGGGGGATTGGTTGGCTACACCTTC. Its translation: CASSQSDWAGGLVGYTF.

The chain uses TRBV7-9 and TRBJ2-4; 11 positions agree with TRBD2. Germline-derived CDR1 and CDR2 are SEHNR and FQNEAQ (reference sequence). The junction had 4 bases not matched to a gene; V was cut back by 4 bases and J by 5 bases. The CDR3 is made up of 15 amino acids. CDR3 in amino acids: CASSSLGLAENIQYF. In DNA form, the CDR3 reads TGTGCCAGCAGCTCGCTGGGACTAGCGGAAAACATTCAGTACTTC.

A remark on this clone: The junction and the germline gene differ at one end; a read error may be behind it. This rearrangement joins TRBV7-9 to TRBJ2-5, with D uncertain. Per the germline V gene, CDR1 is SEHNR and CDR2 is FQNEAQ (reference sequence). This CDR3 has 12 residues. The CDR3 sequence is CSSSFTPETQYF. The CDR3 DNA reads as TGTTCCAGCAGCTTCACACCGGAGACCCAGTACTTC.

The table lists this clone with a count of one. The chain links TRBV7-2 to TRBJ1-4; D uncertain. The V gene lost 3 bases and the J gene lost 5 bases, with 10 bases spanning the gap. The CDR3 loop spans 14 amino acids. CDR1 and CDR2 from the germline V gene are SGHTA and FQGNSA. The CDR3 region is CASSFRGGNEKLFF. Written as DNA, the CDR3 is TGTGCCAGCAGCTTCCGGGGTGGGAATGAAAAACTGTTTTTT.

The CDR3 reads CASSFLLGQGSLYTDTQYF. DNA of the CDR3: TGTGCCAGCAGTTTCCTCTTAGGACAGGGCTCACTATACACAGATACGCAGTATTTT. V usage is TRBV28 and J usage is TRBJ2-3, with 8 positions matching TRBD1. Unmatched junction bases numbered 16, after V lost 3 bases and J lost 2 bases. The CDR3 totals 19 residues. Germline CDR1 MDHEN, CDR2 SYDVKM.

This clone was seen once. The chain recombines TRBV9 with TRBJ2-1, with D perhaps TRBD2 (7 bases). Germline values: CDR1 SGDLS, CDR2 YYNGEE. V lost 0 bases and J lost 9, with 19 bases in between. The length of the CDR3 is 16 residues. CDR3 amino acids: CASSVGSRGGASEQFF. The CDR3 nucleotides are TGTGCCAGCAGCGTAGGATCTAGGGGGGGGGCGAGTGAGCAGTTCTTC. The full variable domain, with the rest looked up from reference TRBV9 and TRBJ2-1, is DSGVTQTPKHLITATGQRVTLRCSPRSGDLSVYWYQQSLDQGLQFLIQYYNGEERAKGNILERFSAQQFPDLHSELNLSSLELGDSALYFCASSVGSRGGASEQFFGPGTRLTVL.

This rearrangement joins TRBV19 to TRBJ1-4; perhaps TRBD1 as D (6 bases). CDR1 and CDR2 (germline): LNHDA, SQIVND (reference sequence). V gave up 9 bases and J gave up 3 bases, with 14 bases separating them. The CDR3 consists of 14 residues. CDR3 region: CASRGGPANEKLFF. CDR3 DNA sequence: TGTGCCAGCAGAGGGGGTCCGGCTAATGAAAAACTGTTTTTT.

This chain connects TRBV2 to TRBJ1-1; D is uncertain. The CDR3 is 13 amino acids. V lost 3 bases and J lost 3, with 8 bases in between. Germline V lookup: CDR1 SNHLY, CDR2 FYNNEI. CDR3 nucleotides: TGTGCCAGCAGTGACGGAGGGTACACTGAAGCTTTCTTT. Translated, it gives CASSDGGYTEAFF.

As DNA, the CDR3 is TGCAGCGTTGAAATGACAGGGAAAAAGTACTTC. Its translation: CSVEMTGKKYF. This rearrangement joins TRBV29-1 to TRBJ2-7; 7 positions match TRBD1. The germline gives CDR1 SQVTM, CDR2 ANQGSEA. Unmatched junction bases numbered 6, after V lost 2 bases and J lost 11 bases. The CDR3 spans 11 residues.

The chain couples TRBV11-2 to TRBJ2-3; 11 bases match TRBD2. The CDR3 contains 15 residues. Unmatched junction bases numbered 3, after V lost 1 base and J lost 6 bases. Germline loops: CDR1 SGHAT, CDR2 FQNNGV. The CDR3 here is CASSLGSGGGDTQYF. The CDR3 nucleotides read TGTGCCAGCAGCTTAGGTAGCGGGGGGGGTGATACGCAGTATTTT. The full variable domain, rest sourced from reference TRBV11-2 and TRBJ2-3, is EAGVAQSPRYKIIEKRQSVAFWCNPISGHATLYWYQQILGQGPKLLIQFQNNGVVDDSQLPKDRFSAERLKGVDSTLKIQPAKLEDSAVYLCASSLGSGGGDTQYFGPGTRLTVL.

This CDR3 reads CASRGLDAPYEQYF. CDR3 in DNA: TGTGCCAGCAGAGGACTGGATGCCCCCTACGAGCAGTACTTC. The chain employs TRBV11-2 and TRBJ2-7; maybe TRBD2 (5 bases). There are 14 residues in the CDR3. The germline gives CDR1 SGHAT, CDR2 FQNNGV. Trimming removed 6 bases at V and 2 bases at J, with 14 bases between.

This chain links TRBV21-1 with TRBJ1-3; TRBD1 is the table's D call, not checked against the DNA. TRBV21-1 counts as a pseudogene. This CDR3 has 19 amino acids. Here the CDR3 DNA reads TGTGCCAGCAGCAAGGAAGACAGCAGGGGAAGGGGATCTGGAAACACCATATATTTT. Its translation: CASSKEDSRGRGSGNTIYF.

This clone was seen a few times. CDR3 bases: TGTGCCAGCAGCTTATTCGGGGACACCTACGAGCAGTACTTC. Translating it yields CASSLFGDTYEQYF. The chain carries TRBV5-6 and TRBJ2-7; the D gene is possibly TRBD1 (6 bases). Germline V CDR1 and CDR2: SGHDT, YYEEEE. The length of the CDR3 is 14 residues. V was clipped by 2 bases and J by 2 bases, with 11 bases between them.

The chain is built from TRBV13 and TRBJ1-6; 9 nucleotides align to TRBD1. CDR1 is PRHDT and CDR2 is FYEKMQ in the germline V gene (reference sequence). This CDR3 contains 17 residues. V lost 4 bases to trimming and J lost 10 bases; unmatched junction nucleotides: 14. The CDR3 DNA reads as TGTGCCAGCAGCTCCCTAGGGACAGGGTCCTTTCGGTCACCCCTCCACTTT. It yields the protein CASSSLGTGSFRSPLHF.

DNA for the CDR3: TGTGCCAGCAGTTACGGGACAGGGGGGAACACTGAAGCTTTCTTT. This translates into CASSYGTGGNTEAFF. The chain couples TRBV6-6 to TRBJ1-1; 11 nucleotides line up with TRBD1. The J segment lost 1 base and the V segment lost 2 bases, leaving 0 bases of the junction unmatched. CDR1 is MNHNY and CDR2 is SVGAGI in the germline V gene (reference sequence). The CDR3 contains 15 residues.

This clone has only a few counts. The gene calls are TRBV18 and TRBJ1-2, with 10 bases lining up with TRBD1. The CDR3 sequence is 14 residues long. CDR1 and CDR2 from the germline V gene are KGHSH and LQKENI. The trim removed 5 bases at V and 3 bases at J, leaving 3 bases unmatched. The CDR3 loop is CASSVGQGDYGYTF. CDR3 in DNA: TGTGCCAGCTCAGTCGGACAGGGGGACTATGGCTACACCTTC. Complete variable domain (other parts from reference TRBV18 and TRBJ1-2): NAGVMQNPRHLVRRRGQEARLRCSPMKGHSHVYWYRQLPEEGLKFMVYLQKENIIDESGMPKERFSAEFPKEGPSILRIQQVVRGDSAAYFCASSVGQGDYGYTFGSGTRLTVV.

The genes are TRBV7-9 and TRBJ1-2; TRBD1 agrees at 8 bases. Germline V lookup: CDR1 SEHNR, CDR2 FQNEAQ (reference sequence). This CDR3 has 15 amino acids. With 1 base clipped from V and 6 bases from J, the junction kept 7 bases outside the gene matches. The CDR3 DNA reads TGTGCCAGCAGCTTAGGACAGGGGAGGTCCAATGGCTACACCTTC. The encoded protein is CASSLGQGRSNGYTF.

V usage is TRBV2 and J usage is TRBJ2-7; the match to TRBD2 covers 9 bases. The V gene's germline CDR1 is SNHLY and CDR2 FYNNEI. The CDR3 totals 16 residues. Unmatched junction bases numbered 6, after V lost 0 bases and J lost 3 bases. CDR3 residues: CASSEADSGRGYEQYF. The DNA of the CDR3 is TGTGCCAGCAGTGAAGCTGATAGCGGGAGAGGCTACGAGCAGTACTTC.

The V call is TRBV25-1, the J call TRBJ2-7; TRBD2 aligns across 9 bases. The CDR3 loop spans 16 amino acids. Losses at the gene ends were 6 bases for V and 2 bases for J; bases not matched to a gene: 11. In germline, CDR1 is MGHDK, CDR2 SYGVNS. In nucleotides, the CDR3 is TGTGCCAGCAGCGATCCAAGCGGGGGGAGTCCCTACGAGCAGTACTTC. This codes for CASSDPSGGSPYEQYF.

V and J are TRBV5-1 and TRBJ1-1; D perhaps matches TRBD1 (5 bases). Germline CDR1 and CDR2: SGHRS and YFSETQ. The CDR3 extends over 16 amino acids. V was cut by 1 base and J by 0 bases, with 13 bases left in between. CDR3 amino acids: CASSLIDRTMNTEAFF. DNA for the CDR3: TGCGCCAGCAGCTTGATAGACAGAACCATGAACACTGAAGCTTTCTTT.

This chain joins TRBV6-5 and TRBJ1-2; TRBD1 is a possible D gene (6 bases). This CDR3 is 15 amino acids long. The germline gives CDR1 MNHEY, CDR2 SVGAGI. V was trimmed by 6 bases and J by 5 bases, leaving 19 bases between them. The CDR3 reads CASRNAVMGAYGYTF. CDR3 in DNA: TGTGCCAGCAGAAACGCGGTGATGGGGGCATATGGCTACACCTTC.

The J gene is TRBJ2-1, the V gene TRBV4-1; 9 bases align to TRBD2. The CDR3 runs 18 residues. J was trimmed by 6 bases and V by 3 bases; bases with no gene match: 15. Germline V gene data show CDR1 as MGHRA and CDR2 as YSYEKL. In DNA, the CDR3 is TGCGCCAGCAGCCACGGCAGGTTGACTAGCGGAACGATCAATGAGCAGTTCTTC. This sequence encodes CASSHGRLTSGTINEQFF.

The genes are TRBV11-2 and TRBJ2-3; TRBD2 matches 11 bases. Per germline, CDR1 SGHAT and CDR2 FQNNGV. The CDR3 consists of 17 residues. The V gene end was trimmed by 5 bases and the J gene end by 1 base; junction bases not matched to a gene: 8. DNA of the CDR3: TGTGCCAGCAGCCGAAGACTAGCGGGGAAACGCACAGATACGCAGTATTTT. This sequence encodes CASSRRLAGKRTDTQYF.

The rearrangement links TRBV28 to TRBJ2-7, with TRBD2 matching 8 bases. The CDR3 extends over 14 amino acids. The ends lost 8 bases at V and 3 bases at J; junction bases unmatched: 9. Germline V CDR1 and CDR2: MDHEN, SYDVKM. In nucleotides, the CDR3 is TGTGCCAGCGGACCCGGGGGGGTTAGCTACGAGCAGTACTTC. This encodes CASGPGGVSYEQYF.

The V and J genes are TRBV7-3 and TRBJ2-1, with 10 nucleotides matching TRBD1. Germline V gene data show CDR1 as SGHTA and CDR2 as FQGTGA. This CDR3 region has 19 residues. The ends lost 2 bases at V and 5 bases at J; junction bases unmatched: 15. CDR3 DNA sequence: TGTGCCAGCAGCTTACTTCGGACAGGGGGTACCGACGGCCACAATGAGCAGTTCTTC. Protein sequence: CASSLLRTGGTDGHNEQFF. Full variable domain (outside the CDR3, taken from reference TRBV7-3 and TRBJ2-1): GAGVSQTPSNKVTEKGKYVELRCDPISGHTALYWYRQSLGQGPEFLIYFQGTGAADDSGLPNDRFFAVRPEGSVSTLKIQRTERGDSAVYLCASSLLRTGGTDGHNEQFFGPGTRLTVL.